Following are 5 T cell receptor beta chains from one sample sequenced in a study of read filtering for tumor transcriptome and immune sequencing. Molecular barcoded adaptors covering alpha/delta and beta/gamma chains were used on around 400 ng RNA. Using its own MiXCR run on the reads, TCRdb lists one record per CDR3 protein. The profile shows around 65,000 distinct CDR3 sequences, roughly a fifth of them singletons. The sequenced material came from a population of CD138-negative cells sorted from bone marrow. The source of these receptors is a donor at least 40 years old with multiple myeloma.

Regarding this clonotype: This may come from a read error, since a much larger clone is one base off. The chain is built from TRBV12-3 or TRBV12-4 and TRBJ1-4; D is unclear. This CDR3 is built from 11 residues. The CDR3, as DNA: TGTGCCAGCAGTTTAGCTGAAAAACCGTTTTTT. It codes for CASSLAEKPFF.

This clonotype was seen ten or more times. The chain recombines TRBV20-1 with TRBJ2-3; 8 bases line up with TRBD1. This CDR3 is 13 amino acids long. Germline V gene lookup returns CDR1 DFQATT and CDR2 SNEGSKA (reference sequence). CDR3 sequence (DNA): TGCAGGGCTGCAGGACAGGGACGAGATACGCAGTATTTT. Its protein product is CRAAGQGRDTQYF.

This clonotype was observed a handful of times. CDR3 protein: CASNSFTGTPYGYTF. CDR3 coding DNA: TGTGCCAGCAACTCCTTCACCGGGACTCCCTATGGCTACACCTTC. The chain recombines TRBV12-3 or TRBV12-4 with TRBJ1-2, with a tentative D call TRBD1 (5 bases). V shed 7 bases and J shed 4 bases, with 19 bases lying between them. The length of the CDR3 is 15 residues.

The chain links TRBV29-1 to TRBJ2-4; TRBD1 agrees at 8 bases. The germline gives CDR1 SQVTM, CDR2 ANQGSEA. This CDR3 contains 14 residues. V was clipped by 5 bases and J by 8 bases; unmatched bases: 11. The CDR3, as DNA: TGCAGCGTTTTGAGGACAGGGAAGCTCGACATTCAGTACTTC. Translation gives CSVLRTGKLDIQYF.

This clonotype was recorded many times. This chain uses TRBV20-1 with TRBJ2-4; D might be TRBD1 or TRBD2, each matching 5 bases. Germline lookup yields CDR1 DFQATT and CDR2 SNEGSKA (reference sequence). Between the trimmed V and J ends, which lost 4 bases and 10 bases, there was a span of 8 bases. The length of the CDR3 is 10 residues. The chain's CDR3 is CSATEGIQYF. For the CDR3, the DNA is TGCAGTGCTACAGAGGGGATTCAGTACTTC.